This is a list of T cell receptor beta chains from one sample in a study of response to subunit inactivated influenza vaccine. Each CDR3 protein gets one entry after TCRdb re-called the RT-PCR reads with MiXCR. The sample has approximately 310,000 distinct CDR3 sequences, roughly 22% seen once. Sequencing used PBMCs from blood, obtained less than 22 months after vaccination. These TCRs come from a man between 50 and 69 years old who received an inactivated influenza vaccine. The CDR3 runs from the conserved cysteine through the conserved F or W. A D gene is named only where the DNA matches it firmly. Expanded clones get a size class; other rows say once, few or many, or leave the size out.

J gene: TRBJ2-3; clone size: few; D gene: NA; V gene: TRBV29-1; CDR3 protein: CSVEDPGPSTDTQYF; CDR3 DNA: TGCAGCGTTGAAGATCCTGGGCCCAGCACAGATACGCAGTATTTT
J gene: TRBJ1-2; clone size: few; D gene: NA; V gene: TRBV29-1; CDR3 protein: CSVESRDRYGYTF; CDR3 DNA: TGCAGCGTTGAAAGCAGGGACCGCTATGGCTACACCTTC
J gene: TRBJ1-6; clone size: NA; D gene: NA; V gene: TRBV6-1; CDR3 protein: CASRAGTKNSPLHF; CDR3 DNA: TGTGCCAGCAGGGCCGGGACAAAGAATTCACCCCTCCACTTT
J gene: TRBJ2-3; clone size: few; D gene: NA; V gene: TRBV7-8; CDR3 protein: CASSLVRAGRDTQYF; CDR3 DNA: TGTGCCAGCAGCTTAGTAAGGGCGGGTCGAGATACGCAGTATTTT
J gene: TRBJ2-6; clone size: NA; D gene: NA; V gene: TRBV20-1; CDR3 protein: CSARGPGAGANVLTF; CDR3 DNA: TGCAGTGCTAGAGGGCCAGGCGCTGGGGCCAACGTCCTGACTTTC
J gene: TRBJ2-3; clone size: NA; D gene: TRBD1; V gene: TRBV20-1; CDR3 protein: CSAKQGARADTQYF; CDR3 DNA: TGCAGTGCTAAACAGGGGGCGCGGGCAGATACGCAGTATTTT
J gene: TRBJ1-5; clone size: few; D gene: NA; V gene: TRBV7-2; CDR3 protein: CASSLVGGHSNQPQHF; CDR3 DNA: TGTGCCAGCAGCTTAGTCGGGGGTCACAGCAATCAGCCCCAGCATTTT
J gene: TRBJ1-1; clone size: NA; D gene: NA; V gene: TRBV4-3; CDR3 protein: CASSQEVGNTEAFF; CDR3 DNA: TGCGCCAGCAGCCAAGAGGTTGGGAACACTGAAGCTTTCTTT
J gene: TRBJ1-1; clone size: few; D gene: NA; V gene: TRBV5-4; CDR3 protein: CASSLQAGEAFF; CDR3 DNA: TGTGCCAGCAGCTTGCAGGCCGGTGAAGCTTTCTTT
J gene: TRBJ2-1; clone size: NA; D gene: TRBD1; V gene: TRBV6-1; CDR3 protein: CASSENTGGSYNEQFF; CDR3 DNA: TGTGCCAGCAGTGAGAATACAGGGGGCTCCTACAATGAGCAGTTCTTC
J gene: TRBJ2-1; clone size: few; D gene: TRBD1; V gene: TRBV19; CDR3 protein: CASSPRTGYNEQFF; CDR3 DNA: TGTGCCAGTAGTCCAAGGACAGGGTACAATGAGCAGTTCTTC
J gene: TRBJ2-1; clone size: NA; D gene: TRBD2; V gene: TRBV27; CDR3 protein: CASSRGSPLDFYNEQFF; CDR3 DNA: TGTGCCAGCAGTCGCGGGAGTCCTCTTGATTTCTACAATGAGCAGTTCTTC
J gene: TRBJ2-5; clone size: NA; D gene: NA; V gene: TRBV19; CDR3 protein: CASSIMAQQETQYF; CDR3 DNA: TGTGCCAGTAGTATAATGGCACAGCAAGAGACCCAGTACTTC
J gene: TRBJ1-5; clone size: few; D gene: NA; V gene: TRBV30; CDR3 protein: CAWRPGGSNQPQLF; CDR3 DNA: TGTGCCTGGCGACCGGGAGGCAGCAATCAGCCCCAGCTTTTT
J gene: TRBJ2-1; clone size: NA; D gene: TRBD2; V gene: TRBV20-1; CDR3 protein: CSVQTSGTYNEQFF; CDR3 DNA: TGCAGTGTCCAGACTAGCGGGACCTACAATGAGCAGTTCTTC
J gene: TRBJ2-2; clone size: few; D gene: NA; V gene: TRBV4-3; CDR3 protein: CASSQALAEYTGELFF; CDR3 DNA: TGCGCCAGCAGCCAAGCCCTAGCAGAGTACACCGGGGAGCTGTTTTTT
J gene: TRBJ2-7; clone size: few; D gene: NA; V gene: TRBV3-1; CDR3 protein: CASSQVEGPYEQYF; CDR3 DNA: TGTGCCAGCAGCCAAGTGGAGGGTCCCTACGAGCAGTACTTC
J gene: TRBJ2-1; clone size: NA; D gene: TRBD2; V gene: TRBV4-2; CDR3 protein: CASSNGLAGGPGSYNEQFF; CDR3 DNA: TGTGCCAGCAGCAATGGACTAGCGGGGGGGCCGGGCTCCTACAATGAGCAGTTCTTC
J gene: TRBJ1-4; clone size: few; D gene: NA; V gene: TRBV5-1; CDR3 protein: CASSWSGATNEKLFF; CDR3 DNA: TGCGCCAGCAGCTGGTCGGGGGCAACTAATGAAAAACTGTTTTTT
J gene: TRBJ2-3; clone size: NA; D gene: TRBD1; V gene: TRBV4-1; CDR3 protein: CASSHHLGTGGTDTQYF; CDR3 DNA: TGCGCCAGCAGCCACCACCTCGGGACAGGGGGAACAGATACGCAGTATTTT
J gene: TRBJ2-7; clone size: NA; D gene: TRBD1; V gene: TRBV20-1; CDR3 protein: CSASRDSFYEQYF; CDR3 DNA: TGCAGTGCTAGCCGGGACAGCTTTTACGAGCAGTACTTC
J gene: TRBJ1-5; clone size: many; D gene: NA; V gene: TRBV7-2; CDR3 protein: CASSRTLSQPQHF; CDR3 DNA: TGTGCCAGCAGCCGGACATTGAGTCAGCCCCAGCATTTT
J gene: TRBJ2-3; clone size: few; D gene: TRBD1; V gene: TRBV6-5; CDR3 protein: CASSYSGQGLDTQYF; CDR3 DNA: TGTGCCAGCAGTTACTCGGGACAGGGGTTAGATACGCAGTATTTT
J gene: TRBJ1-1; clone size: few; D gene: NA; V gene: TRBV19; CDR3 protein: CASTFDRPNTEAFF; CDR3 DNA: TGTGCCAGTACCTTCGACAGACCGAACACTGAAGCTTTCTTT
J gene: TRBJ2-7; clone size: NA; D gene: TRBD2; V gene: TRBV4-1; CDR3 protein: CASSEVLPGTSATYEQYF; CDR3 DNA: TGCGCCAGCAGCGAAGTTCTCCCCGGGACTAGTGCGACCTACGAGCAGTACTTC
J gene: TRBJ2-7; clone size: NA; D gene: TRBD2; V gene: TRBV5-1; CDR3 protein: CASSSLAGTSGYEQYF; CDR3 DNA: TGCGCCAGCAGCTCCCTGGCCGGGACTAGCGGCTACGAGCAGTACTTC
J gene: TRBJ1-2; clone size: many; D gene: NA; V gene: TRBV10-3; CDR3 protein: CAISAGTAYGYTF; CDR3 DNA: TGTGCCATCAGTGCGGGGACGGCCTATGGCTACACCTTC
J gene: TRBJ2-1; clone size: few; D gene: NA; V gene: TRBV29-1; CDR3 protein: CSAEGLGLYNEQFF; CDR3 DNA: TGCAGCGCCGAGGGGTTGGGGCTCTACAATGAGCAGTTCTTC
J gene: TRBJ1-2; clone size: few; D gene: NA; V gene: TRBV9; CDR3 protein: CASSPTALLNYGYTF; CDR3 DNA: TGTGCCAGCAGCCCGACAGCTCTCCTGAACTATGGCTACACCTTC
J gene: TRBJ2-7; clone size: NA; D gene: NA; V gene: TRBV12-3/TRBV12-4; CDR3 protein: CASSPDTGAWGEQYF; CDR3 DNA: TGTGCCAGCAGTCCCGACACGGGGGCTTGGGGCGAGCAGTACTTC
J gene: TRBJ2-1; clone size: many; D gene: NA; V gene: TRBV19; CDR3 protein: CASSIKGYNEQFF; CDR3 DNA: TGTGCCAGTAGTATCAAGGGATACAATGAGCAGTTCTTC
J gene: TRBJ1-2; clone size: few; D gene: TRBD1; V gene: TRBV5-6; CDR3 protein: CASRSEQGDRGYTF; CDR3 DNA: TGTGCCAGCAGATCGGAGCAGGGGGATAGAGGCTACACCTTC
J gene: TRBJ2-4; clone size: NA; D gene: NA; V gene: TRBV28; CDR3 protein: CASSLLWRAQNIQYF; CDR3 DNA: TGTGCCAGCAGTTTACTCTGGAGGGCCCAAAACATTCAGTACTTC
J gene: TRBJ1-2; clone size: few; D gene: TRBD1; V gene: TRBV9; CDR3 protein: CASSEGLQGVYGYTF; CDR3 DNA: TGTGCCAGCAGCGAAGGCCTACAGGGGGTCTATGGCTACACCTTC
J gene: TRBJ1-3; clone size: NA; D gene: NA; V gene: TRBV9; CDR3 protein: CASSVQGASGNTIYF; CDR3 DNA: TGTGCCAGCAGCGTTCAGGGCGCCTCCGGAAACACCATATATTTT
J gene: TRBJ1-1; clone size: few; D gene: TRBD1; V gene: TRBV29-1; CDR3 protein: CSVGGQGTEAFF; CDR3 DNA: TGCAGCGTTGGCGGACAGGGGACTGAAGCTTTCTTT
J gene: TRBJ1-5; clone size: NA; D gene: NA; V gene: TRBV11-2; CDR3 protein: CASSLDRDFIQHF; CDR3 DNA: TGTGCCAGCAGCTTAGACCGGGATTTCATCCAGCATTTT
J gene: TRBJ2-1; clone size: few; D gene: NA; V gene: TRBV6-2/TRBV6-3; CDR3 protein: CASRGDEQFF; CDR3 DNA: TGTGCCAGCCGTGGGGACGAGCAGTTCTTC
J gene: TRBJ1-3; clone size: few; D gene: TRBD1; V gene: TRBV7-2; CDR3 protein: CARSRGPSGNTIYF; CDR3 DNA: TGTGCCAGGAGCAGGGGGCCCTCTGGAAACACCATATATTTT
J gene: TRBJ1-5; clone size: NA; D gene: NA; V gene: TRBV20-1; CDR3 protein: CSAKRDTQHF; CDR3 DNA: TGCAGTGCTAAAAGGGATACGCAGCATTTT
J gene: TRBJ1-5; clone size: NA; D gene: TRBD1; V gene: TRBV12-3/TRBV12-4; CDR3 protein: CASRTDRAQPQHF; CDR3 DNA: TGTGCCAGCAGAACCGACAGGGCCCAGCCCCAGCATTTT
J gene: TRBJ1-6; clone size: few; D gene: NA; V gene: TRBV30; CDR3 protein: CAWVTPRRPNSPLHF; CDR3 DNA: TGTGCCTGGGTGACCCCGCGCAGACCTAATTCACCCCTCCACTTT
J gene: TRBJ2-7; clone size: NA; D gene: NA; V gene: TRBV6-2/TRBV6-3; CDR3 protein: CASSYTREEAYEQYF; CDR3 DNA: TGTGCCAGCAGTTACACGCGGGAAGAGGCTTACGAGCAGTACTTC
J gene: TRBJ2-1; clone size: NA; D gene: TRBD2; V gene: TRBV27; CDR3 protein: CASSFSGGRAHNEQFF; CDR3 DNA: TGTGCCAGCAGTTTCTCAGGCGGGAGGGCCCACAATGAGCAGTTCTTC
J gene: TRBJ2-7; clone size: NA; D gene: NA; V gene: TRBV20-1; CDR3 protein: CSARVGARYEQYF; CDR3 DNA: TGCAGTGCTAGAGTGGGGGCGCGCTACGAGCAGTACTTC
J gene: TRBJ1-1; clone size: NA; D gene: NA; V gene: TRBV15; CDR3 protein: CATSRATGWGTEAFF; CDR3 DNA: TGTGCCACCAGCAGAGCCACAGGGTGGGGCACTGAAGCTTTCTTT
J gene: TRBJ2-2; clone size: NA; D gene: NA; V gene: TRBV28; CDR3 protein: CASSFAGINTGELFF; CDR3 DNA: TGTGCCAGCAGTTTTGCGGGAATAAACACCGGGGAGCTGTTTTTT
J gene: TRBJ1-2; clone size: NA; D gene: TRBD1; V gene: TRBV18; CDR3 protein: CASSPSTGGGNIYGYTF; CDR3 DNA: TGTGCCAGCTCACCTTCGACAGGGGGTGGGAACATCTATGGCTACACCTTC
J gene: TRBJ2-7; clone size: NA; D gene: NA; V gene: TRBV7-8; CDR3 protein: CASSLGTGPAYEQYF; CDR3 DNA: TGTGCCAGCAGCTTAGGCACAGGGCCGGCTTACGAGCAGTACTTC
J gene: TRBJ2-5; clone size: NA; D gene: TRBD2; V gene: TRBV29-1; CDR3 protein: CSVEDRGDFETQYF; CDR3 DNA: TGCAGCGTTGAAGATCGGGGGGATTTTGAGACCCAGTACTTC
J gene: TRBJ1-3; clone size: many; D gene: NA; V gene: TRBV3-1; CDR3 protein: CASSQAGGGAGNTIYF; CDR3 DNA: TGTGCCAGCAGCCAAGCCGGGGGGGGAGCTGGAAACACCATATATTTT
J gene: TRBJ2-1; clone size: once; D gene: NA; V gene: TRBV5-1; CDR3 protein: CASSLTRPTNEQFF; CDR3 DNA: TGCGCCAGCAGCCTAACTCGTCCAACCAATGAGCAGTTCTTC
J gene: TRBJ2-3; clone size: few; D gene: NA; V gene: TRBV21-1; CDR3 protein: CASSSSTVTSSTDTQYF; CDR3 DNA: TGTGCCAGCAGCTCTTCGACTGTGACCTCTAGCACAGATACGCAGTATTTT
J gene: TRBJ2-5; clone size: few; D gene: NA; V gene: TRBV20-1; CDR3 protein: CSARRFIQETQYF; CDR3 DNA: TGCAGTGCTAGACGGTTTATTCAAGAGACCCAGTACTTC
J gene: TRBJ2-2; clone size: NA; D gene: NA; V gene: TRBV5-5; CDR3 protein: CASKTEAGLNTGELFF; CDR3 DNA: TGTGCCAGCAAGACGGAAGCAGGGCTGAACACCGGGGAGCTGTTTTTT
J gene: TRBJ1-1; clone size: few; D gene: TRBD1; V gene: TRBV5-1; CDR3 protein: CASSLIGQAKRVNTEAFF; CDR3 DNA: TGCGCCAGCAGCCTGATAGGACAGGCAAAACGTGTGAACACTGAAGCTTTCTTT
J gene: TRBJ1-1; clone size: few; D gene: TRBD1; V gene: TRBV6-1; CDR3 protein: CASSEAWTGVVNTEAFF; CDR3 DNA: TGTGCCAGCAGTGAAGCTTGGACAGGGGTGGTGAACACTGAAGCTTTCTTT
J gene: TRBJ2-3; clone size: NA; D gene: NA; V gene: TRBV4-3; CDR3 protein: CASSQDGLGSDTQYF; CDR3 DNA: TGCGCCAGCAGCCAAGATGGTCTAGGTTCAGATACGCAGTATTTT
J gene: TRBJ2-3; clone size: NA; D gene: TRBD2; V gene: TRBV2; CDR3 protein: CASTRLAGLADTQYF; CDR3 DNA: TGTGCCAGCACCCGACTAGCGGGATTAGCAGATACGCAGTATTTT
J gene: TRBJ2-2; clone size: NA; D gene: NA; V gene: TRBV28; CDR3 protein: CASTTGAGNTGELFF; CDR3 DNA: TGTGCCAGCACGACTGGGGCGGGAAACACCGGGGAGCTGTTTTTT